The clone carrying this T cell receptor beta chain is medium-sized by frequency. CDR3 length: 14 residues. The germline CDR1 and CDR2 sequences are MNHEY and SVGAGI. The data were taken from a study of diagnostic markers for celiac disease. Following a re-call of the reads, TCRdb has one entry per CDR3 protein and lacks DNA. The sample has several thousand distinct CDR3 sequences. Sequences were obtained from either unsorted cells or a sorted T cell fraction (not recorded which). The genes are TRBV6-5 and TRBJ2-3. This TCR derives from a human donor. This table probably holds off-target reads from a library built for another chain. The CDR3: CASSYSDRTDTQYF.